This entry features one T cell receptor beta chain sequence. Its specificity is not known. This sample is part of a study of cytomegalovirus exposure and HLA in healthy donors. Study at large: The study's early data release held 75 million to 95 million unique TCRs from HLA-typed donors.

In the PCR, 60 Vbeta and 13 Jbeta primers were used. Per the authors' pipeline: About 12 million shared chains were among the about 80 million unique TCR beta chains that a later analysis counted. Using immunoSEQ multiplex PCR, the repertoire was profiled, and TCRdb retains in-frame clones only, with some absent. V and J calls and clone size follow that table, whereas D and trimming were derived from the DNA. The sample gives 210,000 or so clones, 80% to 90% of which show up once; 0.2% to 0.25% is in the top ten. Nominally healthy donors provided the samples, though records likely missed some immune exposures. Study-level results: Previous analysis showed most TCR beta V segments were productive about 87% or about 30% of the time.

Sequenced input: PBMCs. The clonotype comes from a girl aged 2-15 years in good health and CMV-seronegative.

The CDR3 is CASSQGAGVGNTIYF. CDR3 sequence (DNA): TGTGCCAGCAGCCAAGGTGCAGGGGTAGGAAACACCATATATTTT. The chain couples TRBV4-2 to TRBJ1-3, with D possibly being TRBD1 (6 bases). With 1 base removed from V and 4 bases from J, the gap between germline ends came to 11 bases. The CDR3 extends over 15 amino acids. Per germline, CDR1 LGHNA and CDR2 YNFKEQ.